This entry describes one T cell receptor beta chain. Its antigen is undetermined. The germline gives CDR1 LGHNA, CDR2 YSLEER. Trimming stripped 0 bases from V and 1 base from J, with 13 bases between. This CDR3 comprises 16 residues. This sample was taken from a study of cytomegalovirus exposure and HLA in healthy donors. Across the study: Earlier, 100 million to 120 million unique TCR beta sequences were recovered from roughly 170 million T cells by an analysis. Study-wide points: Researchers reported in a later analysis that common viral pathogens appeared linked to several top clusters. Researchers catalogued some 160 TCR beta chains as cytomegalovirus-associated. Previous analysis showed most TCR beta V segments were productive about 87% or about 30% of the time.

Primers: 60 Vbeta forward and 13 Jbeta reverse. TCRdb's copy holds only in-frame clones and misses some; the assay was immunoSEQ multiplex PCR. Of some 160,000 clones listed, 80% were seen once; the top ten hold around 5.7%. Source material: PBMCs. This rearrangement joins TRBV4-3 to TRBJ2-7; D uncertain. The receptor was isolated from a man in his forties or fifties in good health and CMV-seronegative. CDR3 sequence: CASSQDWASSSYEQYF. CDR3 DNA sequence: TGCGCCAGCAGCCAAGATTGGGCGAGTTCTTCCTACGAGCAGTACTTC.